This T cell receptor beta chain was recovered during a study of blood T cell repertoires in COVID-19 (dated by TCRdb to 2018 to 2020). Regarding the complete study: Samples from collaborators originated in the United States, Italy and Spain and spanned both the acute and convalescent phases of COVID-19. The material from the prospective study consisted of cDNA or gDNA derived from T cells, B-cell-depleted T cells, or PBMCs. The sample metadata nearly always contained a de-identified subject ID, COVID-19 status, age in years and sex. Where available, HLA class I and class II types were taken from metadata supplied by the sample provider and were not determined by assay-based typing. The repertoires were released in a freely available public database meant as a resource for research on the immune response to SARS-CoV-2. Samples came from the ongoing ImmuneRACE study (first 160 participants) plus 1,254 subjects from 6 global collaborators. The dataset comprised deeply sampled blood TCRbeta repertoires from subjects exposed to, actively infected with, or recovered from COVID-19. The paper as a whole reports these results and caveats: Clinical and demographic metadata were provided uncurated, with the amount varying by source and participant.

The collaborating institutions used their own protocols to collect whole blood in K2EDTA tubes. For TCRbeta analysis, collaborators shipped samples in one of three forms: frozen whole blood, isolated PBMCs, or DNA extracted from either of those sample types. TCRbeta CDR3 regions were amplified from genomic DNA by means of the immunoSEQ Assay, a bias-controlled multiplex PCR. The paper's data handling went like this. Within the assay, amplification of reference gene primers was used to estimate how many nucleated cells each sample contained. Sequence reads were collapsed and filtered to measure the absolute abundance of every unique TCRbeta CDR3 rearrangement. Productive Simpson clonality was computed per sample as the square root of Simpson's diversity index over productive rearrangements. Here the immuneACCESS table is served through TCRdb, limited to in-frame sequences with V and J called. Missing clones are a known gap in these copies; in checked studies unresolved V genes cover under half, and the rest lacks a known reason. Clone size and the V and J calls come from that table; the DNA yielded D and trimming. Across this sample there are 200,000 to 250,000 clones, with approximately 82% seen only once. The top ten hold about 1.9% of the sample.

This clone appeared once. Its antigen remains unidentified. There are no base qualities to consult, and no much larger clone falls within one base. Taken from cysteine to phenylalanine, the CDR3 has 16 residues. Left in the record is the CDR3 DNA by itself, 48 bases read in frame from the first base. Ends trimmed: V by 4 bases, J by 4 bases; bases unmatched to a gene: 8. Via the germline V gene (reference sequence), CDR1 is SEHNR and CDR2 FQNEAQ. Recombination linked TRBV7-9 to TRBJ2-1; TRBD2 lines up with 9 middle nucleotides. This clonotype originated in a woman over 75 with acute or convalescent COVID-19. Specimen: peripheral blood. The DNA is as follows: TGTGCCAGCAGCTCGTCTGGCGGGGGGGTATACAATGAGCAGTTCTTC. Its amino acids are CASSSSGGGVYNEQFF.